Each of the 19 T cell receptor beta chains below was sequenced from the same sample in a study of cytomegalovirus exposure and HLA in healthy donors. Both 60 Vbeta primers and 13 Jbeta primers went into the PCR. The data were produced by immunoSEQ multiplex PCR, yet TCRdb's version contains in-frame clones alone and is incomplete. The sample includes 120,000 to 150,000 clones, approximately 78% of them seen just once. The material sequenced was PBMCs. Receptors originate from a man aged 18 to 29 in good health and CMV-seropositive.

The chain carries TRBV30 and TRBJ2-7; TRBD2 matches 11 bases. J lost 2 bases, V lost 2 bases, and 17 bases had no gene match. The CDR3 runs 19 residues. Looked up from germline, CDR1 is GTSNPN and CDR2 is SVGIG (reference sequence). In nucleotides, the CDR3 is TGTGCCTGGAGTTTTTCCCGGTCTAGCGGGAGGACGAACCCCTACGAGCAGTACTTC. It translates to CAWSFSRSSGRTNPYEQYF. Supplemented by reference TRBV30 and TRBJ2-7, the full variable domain reads SQTIHQWPATLVQPVGSPLSLECTVEGTSNPNLYWYRQAAGRGLQLLFYSVGIGQISSEVPQNLSASRPQDRQFILSSKKLLLSDSGFYLCAWSFSRSSGRTNPYEQYFGPGTRLTVT.

The V and J genes are TRBV28 and TRBJ1-1, with 9 bases matching TRBD1. The V gene end was trimmed by 6 bases and the J gene end by 11 bases; junction bases not matched to a gene: 13. CDR3 length: 14 residues. From germline, CDR1 is MDHEN and CDR2 SYDVKM. CDR3 sequence: CASSQIQGAGEAFF. Here the CDR3 DNA reads TGTGCCAGCAGCCAGATACAGGGGGCGGGTGAGGCTTTCTTT.

The chain employs TRBV5-1 and TRBJ2-2, with TRBD1 matching over 9 bases. Trimming at V came to 1 base and at J to 3 bases, leaving 4 bases not matched to a gene. Looked up from germline, CDR1 is SGHRS and CDR2 is YFSETQ. The CDR3 covers 16 residues. The CDR3 spells CASSLYTGGDTGELFF. CDR3 sequence (DNA): TGCGCCAGCAGCTTGTACACAGGGGGCGACACCGGGGAGCTGTTTTTT.

The chain joins TRBV5-1 to TRBJ2-1; 13 positions match TRBD2. The germline V gene encodes CDR1 SGHRS and CDR2 YFSETQ. The CDR3 has 20 residues. Trimming at V came to 3 bases and at J to 4 bases, leaving 16 bases not matched to a gene. CDR3 in amino acids: CASSSRLAGGPTQLYNEQFF. The DNA of the CDR3 is TGCGCCAGCAGCTCCCGACTAGCGGGAGGCCCCACTCAGCTATACAATGAGCAGTTCTTC. Using reference TRBV5-1 and TRBJ2-1 for the parts outside the CDR3, the full variable domain is KAGVTQTPRYLIKTRGQQVTLSCSPISGHRSVSWYQQTPGQGLQFLFEYFSETQRNKGNFPGRFSGRQFSNSRSEMNVSTLELGDSALYLCASSSRLAGGPTQLYNEQFFGPGTRLTVL.

This chain connects TRBV27 to TRBJ2-5; D may be TRBD2 (6 bases). The germline V gene encodes CDR1 MNHEY and CDR2 SMNVEV (reference sequence). The CDR3 has 13 residues. The germline V and J ends were trimmed by 5 bases and 1 base, with 8 bases remaining between them. The CDR3 DNA is TGTGCCAGCAGTCGGGACTTCCAAGAGACCCAGTACTTC. Translated, it gives CASSRDFQETQYF.

The rearrangement uses TRBV29-1 and TRBJ1-2, with D possibly matching TRBD1 (6 bases). The CDR3 has 12 amino acids. The germline V gene has CDR1 SQVTM and CDR2 ANQGSEA. The V end lost 6 bases, the J end lost 8 bases, and 16 bases lay between the germline ends. The CDR3 loop is CSVLQGFGGYTF. The CDR3 nucleotides are TGCAGCGTGTTACAGGGTTTCGGCGGCTACACCTTC.

The chain couples TRBV7-9 to TRBJ2-6, with D hard to call. CDR3 length: 16 amino acids. Trimming took 1 base from V and 1 from J, leaving 8 bases between them. Germline V gives CDR1 SEHNR, CDR2 FQNEAQ (reference sequence). CDR3 residues: CASSLGGQSGANVLTF. Here the CDR3 DNA reads TGTGCCAGCAGCTTAGGCGGCCAGTCTGGGGCCAACGTCCTGACTTTC.

This clone has more than one count but fewer than ten. The chain combines TRBV5-1 with TRBJ1-6; no clear D. The CDR3 length is 17 residues. V was cut by 0 bases and J by 0 bases, with 10 bases left in between. Per germline, CDR1 SGHRS and CDR2 YFSETQ. DNA for the CDR3: TGCGCCAGCAGCTTGGGCGGCGGGAGCTCCTATAATTCACCCCTCCACTTT. The encoded protein is CASSLGGGSSYNSPLHF.

This chain uses TRBV28 with TRBJ2-7; maybe TRBD1 (5 bases). V was pared by 2 bases and J by 9 bases, with 8 bases between. Germline assignment: CDR1 MDHEN and CDR2 SYDVKM. The CDR3 is made up of 11 amino acids. The CDR3 reads CASSLKGWQYF. The CDR3 nucleotides read TGTGCCAGCAGTTTAAAGGGGTGGCAGTACTTC.

The V and J genes are TRBV6-4 and TRBJ2-2; tentative D call: TRBD1 (6 bases). V was pared by 5 bases and J by 5 bases, with 9 bases between. Germline lookup yields CDR1 MRHNA and CDR2 SNTAGT. The CDR3 covers 13 residues. The CDR3: CASSLTGTGELFF. The CDR3, as DNA: TGTGCCAGCAGTCTAACAGGGACCGGGGAGCTGTTTTTT.

V usage is TRBV19 and J usage is TRBJ1-4; no clear D gene. The germline V gene encodes CDR1 LNHDA and CDR2 SQIVND (reference sequence). V was shortened by 7 bases and J by 1 base, with 7 bases between the two germline ends. This CDR3 comprises 13 residues. The CDR3, as DNA: TGTGCCAGTAACACAGTAACTAATGAAAAACTGTTTTTT. Translated: CASNTVTNEKLFF.

The rearrangement links TRBV7-9 to TRBJ2-6; the D is unclear. Trimming removed 4 bases at V and 2 bases at J, with 12 bases between. This CDR3 is built from 16 residues. From germline, CDR1 is SEHNR and CDR2 FQNEAQ (reference sequence). The CDR3 DNA reads TGTGCCAGCAGCTCCCGACCGGGTGCTGGGGCCAACGTCCTGACTTTC. It translates to CASSSRPGAGANVLTF.

The chain combines TRBV27 with TRBJ1-1, with TRBD1 as a possible D gene (6 bases). Looked up from germline, CDR1 is MNHEY and CDR2 is SMNVEV (reference sequence). The V end lost 0 bases, the J end lost 6 bases, and 11 bases lay between the germline ends. This CDR3 is built from 14 residues. CDR3 loop: CASSLSPTGPEAFF. As DNA, the CDR3 is TGTGCCAGCAGTTTATCGCCAACAGGGCCTGAAGCTTTCTTT.

This rearrangement joins TRBV10-3 to TRBJ1-3; D remains ambiguous. Per germline, CDR1 ENHRY and CDR2 SYGVKD. With 8 bases removed from V and 4 bases from J, the gap between germline ends came to 12 bases. The CDR3 is 13 amino acids. This CDR3 reads CAIRKPQGNTIYF. The CDR3 DNA reads as TGTGCCATCCGCAAACCACAGGGAAACACCATATATTTT.

The rearrangement joins TRBV29-1 to TRBJ2-1; tentatively, D is TRBD2 (5 bases). V was pared by 6 bases and J by 9 bases, with 12 bases between. CDR1 and CDR2 (germline): SQVTM, ANQGSEA. The CDR3 has 11 residues. In DNA, the CDR3 is TGCAGCGTAGAGCGCCGGGGTGAGCAGTTCTTC. Amino acid sequence: CSVERRGEQFF.

This chain connects TRBV7-9 to TRBJ2-5; 13 bases match TRBD2. V dropped 5 bases and J dropped 7; count of bases not matched to a gene: 10. The CDR3 is 16 residues long. Per germline, CDR1 SEHNR and CDR2 FQNEAQ (reference sequence). This chain's CDR3 is CASSPGLAGVGGTQYF. CDR3 DNA: TGTGCCAGCAGCCCAGGACTAGCGGGAGTCGGTGGGACCCAGTACTTC.

This clone was observed once. This rearrangement joins TRBV28 to TRBJ1-2; 7 nucleotides agree with TRBD1. The V segment lost 4 bases and the J segment 5 bases; nucleotides outside the gene matches: 10. In germline, CDR1 is MDHEN, CDR2 SYDVKM. The CDR3 sequence is 15 residues long. CDR3 residues: CASSSLGGPGYGYTF. As DNA, the CDR3 is TGTGCCAGCAGTTCTCTAGGGGGCCCGGGATATGGCTACACCTTC.

V and J are TRBV7-8 and TRBJ2-3; D is undetermined. The CDR3 spans 13 residues. Germline V lookup: CDR1 SGHVS, CDR2 FQNEAQ. The germline V and J ends were trimmed by 4 bases and 4 bases, with 9 bases remaining between them. The CDR3 reads CASSSQKPDTQYF. CDR3 nucleotides: TGTGCCAGCAGCTCACAGAAACCAGATACGCAGTATTTT.

The gene calls are TRBV27 and TRBJ2-7; no clear D gene. CDR1 MNHEY and CDR2 SMNVEV come from the germline V gene (reference sequence). Between the trimmed V and J ends, which lost 5 bases and 4 bases, there was a span of 9 bases. The CDR3 loop spans 12 amino acids. CDR3 residues: CASSPSGYEQYF. The DNA for the CDR3 is TGTGCCAGCAGTCCCTCCGGTTACGAGCAGTACTTC.